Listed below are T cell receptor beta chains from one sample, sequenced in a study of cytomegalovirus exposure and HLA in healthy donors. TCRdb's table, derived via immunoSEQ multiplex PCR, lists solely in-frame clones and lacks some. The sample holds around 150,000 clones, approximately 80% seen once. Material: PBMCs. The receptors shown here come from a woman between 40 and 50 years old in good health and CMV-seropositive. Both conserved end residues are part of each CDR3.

cdr3_aa: CASSESRNTEAFF
j_call: TRBJ1-1
v_call: TRBV6-1

cdr3_aa: CASSEETEYQPQHF
j_call: TRBJ1-5
v_call: TRBV6-1

cdr3_aa: CASSYSGGTGSYEQYF
j_call: TRBJ2-7
v_call: TRBV6-5

cdr3_aa: CASSIRLAGDKDF
j_call: TRBJ2-7
v_call: TRBV19

cdr3_aa: CASSLKNTEAFF
j_call: TRBJ1-1
v_call: TRBV18

cdr3_aa: CASSPGTRETQYF
j_call: TRBJ2-5
v_call: TRBV9

cdr3_aa: CASSPTTGGVTEAFF
j_call: TRBJ1-1
v_call: TRBV9

cdr3_aa: CASSLGREFYGYTF
j_call: TRBJ1-2
v_call: TRBV19

cdr3_aa: CASSPSSSTQYF
j_call: TRBJ2-3
v_call: TRBV9

cdr3_aa: CSSAGLNTEAFF
j_call: TRBJ1-1
v_call: TRBV29-1

cdr3_aa: CASTVAGGQNYNEQFF
j_call: TRBJ2-1
v_call: TRBV19

cdr3_aa: CASSLGQSNEQFF
j_call: TRBJ2-1
v_call: TRBV7-7

cdr3_aa: CSVDGGSDEQYF
j_call: TRBJ2-7
v_call: TRBV29-1

cdr3_aa: CASSSPPGTPNTGELFF
j_call: TRBJ2-2
v_call: TRBV11-2

cdr3_aa: CSVEGAGSMNYGYTF
j_call: TRBJ1-2
v_call: TRBV29-1

cdr3_aa: CASSLRSTGSAYEQYF
j_call: TRBJ2-7
v_call: TRBV7-8

cdr3_aa: CASSIMGQGGTEAFF
j_call: TRBJ1-1
v_call: TRBV6-5

cdr3_aa: CASSVHWAPGGNEQFF
j_call: TRBJ2-1
v_call: TRBV25-1

cdr3_aa: CASREGLYNEQFF
j_call: TRBJ2-1
v_call: TRBV7-9

cdr3_aa: CASSPSSGVNEQYF
j_call: TRBJ2-7
v_call: TRBV4-1

cdr3_aa: CASSLPGEKLFF
j_call: TRBJ1-4
v_call: TRBV28

cdr3_aa: CASSLFSAPYEQYF
j_call: TRBJ2-7
v_call: TRBV7-9